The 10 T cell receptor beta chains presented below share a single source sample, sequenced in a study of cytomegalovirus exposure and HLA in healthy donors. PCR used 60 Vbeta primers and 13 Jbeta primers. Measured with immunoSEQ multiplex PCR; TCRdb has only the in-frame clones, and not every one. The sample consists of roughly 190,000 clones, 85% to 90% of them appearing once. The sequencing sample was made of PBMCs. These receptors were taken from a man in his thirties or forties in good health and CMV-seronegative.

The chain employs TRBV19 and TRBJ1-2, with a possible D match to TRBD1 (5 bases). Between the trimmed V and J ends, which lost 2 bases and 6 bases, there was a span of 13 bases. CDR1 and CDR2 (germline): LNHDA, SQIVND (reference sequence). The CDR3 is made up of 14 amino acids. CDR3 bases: TGTGCCAGTAGTATACGGACAAGGTCAGATGGCTACACCTTC. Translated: CASSIRTRSDGYTF.

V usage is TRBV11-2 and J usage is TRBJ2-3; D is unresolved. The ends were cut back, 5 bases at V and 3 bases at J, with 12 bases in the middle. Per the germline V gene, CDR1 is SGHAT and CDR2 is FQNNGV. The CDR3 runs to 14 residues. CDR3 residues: CASSLRLTTDTQYF. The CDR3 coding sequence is TGTGCCAGCAGCCTAAGACTCACTACAGATACGCAGTATTTT.

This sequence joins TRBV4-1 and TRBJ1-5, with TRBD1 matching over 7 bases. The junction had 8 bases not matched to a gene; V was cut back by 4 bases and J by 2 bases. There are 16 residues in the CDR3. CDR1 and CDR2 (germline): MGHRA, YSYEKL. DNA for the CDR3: TGCGCCAGCAGCCGAGACCGGGACAGAGGCAATCAGCCCCAGCATTTT. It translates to CASSRDRDRGNQPQHF.

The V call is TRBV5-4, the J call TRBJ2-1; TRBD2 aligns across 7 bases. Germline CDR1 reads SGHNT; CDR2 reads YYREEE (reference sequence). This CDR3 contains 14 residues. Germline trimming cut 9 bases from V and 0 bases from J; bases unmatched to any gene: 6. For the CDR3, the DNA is TGTGCCACCCCCAAGCGGGGCTCCTACAATGAGCAGTTCTTC. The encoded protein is CATPKRGSYNEQFF.

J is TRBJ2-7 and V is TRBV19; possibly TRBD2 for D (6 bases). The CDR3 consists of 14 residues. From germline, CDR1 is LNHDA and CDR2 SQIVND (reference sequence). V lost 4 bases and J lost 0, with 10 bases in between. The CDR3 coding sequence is TGTGCCAGTAGTAGCCTAGCGCGCTCCTACGAGCAGTACTTC. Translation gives CASSSLARSYEQYF. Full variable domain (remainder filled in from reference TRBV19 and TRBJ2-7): DGGITQSPKYLFRKEGQNVTLSCEQNLNHDAMYWYRQDPGQGLRLIYYSQIVNDFQKGDIAEGYSVSREKKESFPLTVTSAQKNPTAFYLCASSSLARSYEQYFGPGTRLTVT.

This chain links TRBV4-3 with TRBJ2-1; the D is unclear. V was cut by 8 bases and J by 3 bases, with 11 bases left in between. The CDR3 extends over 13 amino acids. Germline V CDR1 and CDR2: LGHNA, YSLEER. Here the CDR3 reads CASRRPVYNEQFF. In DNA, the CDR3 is TGCGCCAGCCGCCGGCCCGTCTACAATGAGCAGTTCTTC.

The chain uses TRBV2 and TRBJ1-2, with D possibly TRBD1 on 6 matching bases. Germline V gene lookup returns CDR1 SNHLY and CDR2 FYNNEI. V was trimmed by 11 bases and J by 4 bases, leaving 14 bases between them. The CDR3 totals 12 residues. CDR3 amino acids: CAAQAGVYGYTF. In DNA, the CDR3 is TGTGCCGCCCAAGCAGGGGTCTATGGCTACACCTTC.

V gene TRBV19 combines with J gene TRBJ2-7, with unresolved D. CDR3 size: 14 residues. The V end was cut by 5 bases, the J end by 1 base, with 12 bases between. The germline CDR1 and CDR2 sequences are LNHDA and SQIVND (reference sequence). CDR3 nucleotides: TGTGCCAGTAGTCCCCGCCGGAGTTCCTACGAGCAGTACTTC. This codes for CASSPRRSSYEQYF.

CDR3 in amino acids: CASSLNAGQALDGYTF. As DNA, the CDR3 is TGTGCCAGCAGCTTAAATGCAGGGCAGGCCCTGGATGGCTACACCTTC. V usage is TRBV7-9 and J usage is TRBJ1-2, with D possibly being TRBD1 (5 bases). CDR1 and CDR2 (germline): SEHNR, FQNEAQ (reference sequence). V lost 2 bases and J 6 bases, leaving 19 bases between the germline ends. The CDR3 spans 16 residues.

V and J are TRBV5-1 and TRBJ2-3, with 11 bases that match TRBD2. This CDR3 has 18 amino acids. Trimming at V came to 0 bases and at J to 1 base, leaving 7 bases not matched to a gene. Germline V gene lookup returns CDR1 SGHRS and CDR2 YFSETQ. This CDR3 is CASSLGLAGPRGTDTQYF. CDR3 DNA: TGCGCCAGCAGCTTGGGACTAGCGGGGCCGCGGGGCACAGATACGCAGTATTTT.